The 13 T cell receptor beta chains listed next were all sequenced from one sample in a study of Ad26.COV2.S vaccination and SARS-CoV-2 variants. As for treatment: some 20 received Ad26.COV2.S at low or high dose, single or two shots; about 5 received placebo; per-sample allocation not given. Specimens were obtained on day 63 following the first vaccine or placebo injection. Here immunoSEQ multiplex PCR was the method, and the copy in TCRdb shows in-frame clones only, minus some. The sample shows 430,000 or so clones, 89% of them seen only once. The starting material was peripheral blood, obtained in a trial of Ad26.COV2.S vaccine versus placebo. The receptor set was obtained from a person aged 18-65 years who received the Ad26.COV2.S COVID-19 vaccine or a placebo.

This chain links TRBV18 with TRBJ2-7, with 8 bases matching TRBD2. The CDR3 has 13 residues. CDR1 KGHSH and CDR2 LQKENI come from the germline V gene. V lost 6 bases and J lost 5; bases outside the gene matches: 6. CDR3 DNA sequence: TGTGCCAGCTCCCCAGGAGCGGGAGACGAGCAGTACGTC. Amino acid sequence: CASSPGAGDEQYV.

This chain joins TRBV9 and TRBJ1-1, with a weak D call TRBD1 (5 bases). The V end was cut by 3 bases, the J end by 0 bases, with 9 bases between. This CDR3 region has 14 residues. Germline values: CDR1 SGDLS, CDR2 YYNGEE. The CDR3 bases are TGTGCCAGCAGCGCACAGGTCATGAACACTGAAGCTTTCTTT. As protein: CASSAQVMNTEAFF.

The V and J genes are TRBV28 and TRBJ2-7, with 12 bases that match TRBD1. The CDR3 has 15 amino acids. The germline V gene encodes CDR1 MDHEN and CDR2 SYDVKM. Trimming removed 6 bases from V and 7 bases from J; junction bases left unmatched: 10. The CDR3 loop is CASRLPGQGAWEQYF. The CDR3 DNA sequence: TGTGCCAGCAGACTGCCGGGACAGGGGGCCTGGGAGCAGTACTTC.

In DNA form, the CDR3 reads TGCGCCAGCAGTCCGGGGGTAACTACAGATACGCAGTATTTT. Protein sequence: CASSPGVTTDTQYF. The chain is built from TRBV4-3 and TRBJ2-3, with D possibly being TRBD2 (6 bases). The length of the CDR3 is 14 residues. The V gene lost 6 bases and the J gene lost 3 bases, with 13 bases spanning the gap. Looked up from germline, CDR1 is LGHNA and CDR2 is YSLEER.

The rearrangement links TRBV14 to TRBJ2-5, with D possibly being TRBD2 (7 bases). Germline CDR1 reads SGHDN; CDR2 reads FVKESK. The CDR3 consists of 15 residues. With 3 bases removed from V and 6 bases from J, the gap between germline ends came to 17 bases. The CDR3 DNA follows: TGTGCCAGCAGCCATGGTCCGGGGGGCGGAAAGACCCAGTACTTC. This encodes CASSHGPGGGKTQYF.

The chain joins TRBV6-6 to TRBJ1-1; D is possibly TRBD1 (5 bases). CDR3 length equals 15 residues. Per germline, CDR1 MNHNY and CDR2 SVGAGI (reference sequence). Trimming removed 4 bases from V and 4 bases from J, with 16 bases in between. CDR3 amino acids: CASSSPQGLGTEAFF. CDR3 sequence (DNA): TGTGCCAGCAGTTCTCCCCAGGGTTTGGGCACTGAAGCTTTCTTT.

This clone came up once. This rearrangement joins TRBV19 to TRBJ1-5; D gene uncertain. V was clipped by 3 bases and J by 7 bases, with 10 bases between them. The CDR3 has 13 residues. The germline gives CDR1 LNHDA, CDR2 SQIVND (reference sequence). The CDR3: CASSILGGQPQHF. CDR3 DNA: TGTGCCAGTAGTATCCTTGGCGGGCAGCCCCAGCATTTT.

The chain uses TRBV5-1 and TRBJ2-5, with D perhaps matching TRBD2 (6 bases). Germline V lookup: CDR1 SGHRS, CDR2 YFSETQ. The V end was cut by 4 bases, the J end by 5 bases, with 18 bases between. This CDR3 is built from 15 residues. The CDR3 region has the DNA TGCGCCAGCAGCCTCCAAGAGGTCCGGGGGGAGACCCAGTACTTC. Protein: CASSLQEVRGETQYF.

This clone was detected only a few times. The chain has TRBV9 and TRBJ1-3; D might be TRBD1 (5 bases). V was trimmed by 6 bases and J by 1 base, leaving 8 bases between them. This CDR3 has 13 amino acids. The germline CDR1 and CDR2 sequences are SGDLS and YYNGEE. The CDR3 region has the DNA TGTGCCAGCACAGGGTTGTCTGGAAACACCATATATTTT. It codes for CASTGLSGNTIYF. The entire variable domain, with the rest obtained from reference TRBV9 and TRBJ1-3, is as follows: DSGVTQTPKHLITATGQRVTLRCSPRSGDLSVYWYQQSLDQGLQFLIQYYNGEERAKGNILERFSAQQFPDLHSELNLSSLELGDSALYFCASTGLSGNTIYFGEGSWLTVV.

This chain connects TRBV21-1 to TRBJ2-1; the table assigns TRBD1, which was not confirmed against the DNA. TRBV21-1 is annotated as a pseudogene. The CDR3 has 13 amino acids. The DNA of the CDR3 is TGTGCCAGCAGCTCACACAGGGGGTATGAGCAGTTCTTC. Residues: CASSSHRGYEQFF.

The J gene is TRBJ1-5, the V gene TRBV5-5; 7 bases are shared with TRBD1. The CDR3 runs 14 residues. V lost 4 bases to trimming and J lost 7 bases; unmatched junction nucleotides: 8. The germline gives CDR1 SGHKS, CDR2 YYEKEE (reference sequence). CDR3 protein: CASSVLRGGQPQHF. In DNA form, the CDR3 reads TGTGCCAGCAGCGTACTCAGGGGGGGACAGCCCCAGCATTTT.

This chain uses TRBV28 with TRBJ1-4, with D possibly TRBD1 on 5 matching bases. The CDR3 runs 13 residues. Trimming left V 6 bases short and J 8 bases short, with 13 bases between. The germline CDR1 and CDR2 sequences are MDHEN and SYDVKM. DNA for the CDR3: TGTGCCAGCAGCTCTCGTTGGGGGGAAAAACTGTTTTTT. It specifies CASSSRWGEKLFF.

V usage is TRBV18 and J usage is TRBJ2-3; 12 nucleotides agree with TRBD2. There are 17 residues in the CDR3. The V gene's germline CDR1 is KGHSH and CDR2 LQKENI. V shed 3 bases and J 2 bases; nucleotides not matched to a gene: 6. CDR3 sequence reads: CASSPPGLAGPTDTQYF. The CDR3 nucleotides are TGTGCCAGCTCACCTCCCGGACTAGCGGGGCCCACAGATACGCAGTATTTT.